The T cell receptor beta chain under discussion was sequenced for a study of radiation and T cells in renal cell carcinoma. Study conclusions and caveats: Without pretreatment biopsies, baseline tumor clonotype presence was undetermined.

For this clone: The antigen remains unidentified.

Here immunoSEQ multiplex PCR was the method, and the copy in TCRdb shows in-frame clones only, minus some. The sample records about 90,000 clones, more than 65% being singletons. Time point indicated: blood 4 weeks post-SBRT, at nephrectomy. The treatment is: 15 Gy SBRT to primary tumor, nephrectomy 4 weeks later. This renal cell carcinoma was of the clear cell type. This receptor was identified in a man aged 60-69 years with renal cell carcinoma. Sequencing used blood, obtained from a patient whose treatment included radiotherapy and nephrectomy.

CDR3 DNA sequence: TGTGCCAGCAGCCCTCGAGCGACAGGCCAGCACACTGAAGCTTTCTTT. Translating it yields CASSPRATGQHTEAFF. The rearrangement joins TRBV9 to TRBJ1-1; D possibly corresponds to TRBD1 (6 bases). Trimming left V 4 bases short and J 3 bases short, with 19 bases between. The germline CDR1 and CDR2 sequences are SGDLS and YYNGEE. This CDR3 spans 16 amino acids.